Detailed here is one TCR beta chain. Antigen specificity is unknown. Germline V gives CDR1 MNHNS, CDR2 SASEGT. Trimming took 6 bases from V and 7 from J, leaving 16 bases between them. The CDR3 is 14 residues long. PBMC-derived CD4+ and CD8+ T cells were sorted. This entry comes from a study of CD8+ T cells in alopecia areata. Study conclusions and caveats: Patients displayed less clarity in TCR sharing than mice, a finding possibly related to HLA. Sequenced scalp T cells also include alphabeta T cells resident in normal skin. An increase in clonality over normal scalp was evident in lesional scalp, especially alopecia totalis/universalis.

Following extraction, RNA underwent reverse transcription to cDNA, which served as the sequencing template. Produced via immunoSEQ multiplex PCR; TCRdb's table is partial and in-frame only. The sample comprises 110,000 or so clones, 55% to 65% of which are singletons, and around 2.8% rests with the top ten. The sample was CD4+ T cells sorted from blood. The chain is built from TRBV6-1 and TRBJ2-1; tentative D call: TRBD2 (6 bases). The receptor's source is a human donor in good health. CDR3 in DNA: TGTGCCAGCAGCCCTCGGAGGGGCGGAAATGAGCAGTTCTTC. This codes for CASSPRRGGNEQFF.